This TCR beta chain was captured in a study of blood T cell repertoires in COVID-19. The protocol was immunoSEQ multiplex PCR, while the TCRdb copy is restricted to in-frame clones and leaves out a portion. The sample includes about 30,000 clones, nearly 90% of them seen just once. From germline, CDR1 is LNHNV and CDR2 YYDKDF (reference sequence). After removal of 0 bases from V and 3 bases from J, the junction contained 3 bases not matched to a gene. There are 16 residues in the CDR3. Sample: peripheral blood. The sequence was obtained from a man at least 80 years old with acute or convalescent COVID-19. The V and J genes are TRBV15 and TRBJ2-2; 8 bases are a match to TRBD1. The DNA of the CDR3 is TGTGCCACCAGCAGAGACAGGGGGCAAGACACCGGGGAGCTGTTTTTT. This codes for CATSRDRGQDTGELFF.